Many counts were recorded for the clone carrying this T cell receptor beta chain. Unique molecular identifiers were added to individual cDNA molecules. Via MiXCR, TCRdb re-called the 5' RACE reads, giving one row per CDR3 protein. The sample yields tens of thousands of distinct CDR3 sequences, about 9.4% seen once. The data were taken from a study of early T cells in non-severe SARS-CoV-2 infection. The germline V gene encodes CDR1 MNHEY and CDR2 SVGAGI. V lost 0 bases and J lost 0, with 12 bases in between. There are 17 residues in the CDR3. This chain connects TRBV6-5 to TRBJ1-3; possible D gene TRBD1, 6 bases. This receptor was taken from an adult who was a healthcare worker with PCR-confirmed SARS-CoV-2 infection or an uninfected control (not recorded which). The material sequenced was whole blood. In DNA, the CDR3 is TGTGCCAGCAGTTACTCGAGGGGGGTGCTCTCTGGAAACACCATATATTTT. This encodes CASSYSRGVLSGNTIYF.